This TCR beta chain derives from a study of memory CD4+ T cells and cytomegalovirus serostatus. Findings of the study overall: Suggested: most of the CMV-linked TCR signature lies in CD4+ memory cells.

A remark on this clone: No antigen is known for it.

Sequencing used immunoSEQ multiplex PCR; TCRdb keeps in-frame clones, though not all of them. The top ten hold less than 2.5% of the sample, which has approximately 40,000 clones, less than 85% seen once. V dropped 8 bases and J dropped 3 bases, with 16 bases sitting between them. This CDR3 spans 14 amino acids. Germline loops: CDR1 MNHNY, CDR2 SVGAGI (reference sequence). The sort gate was single viable CD3+CD4+CD8-CD45RO+ cells for memory CD4+ T cells. The sequence was collected from an adult in good health and CMV-seronegative. Sequencing input: memory CD4+ T cells from blood. This chain links TRBV6-6 with TRBJ1-2; D unclear. Written as DNA, the CDR3 is TGTGCCAGCCGAGTCAGGCGGACCTACTATGGCTACACCTTC. Residues: CASRVRRTYYGYTF.